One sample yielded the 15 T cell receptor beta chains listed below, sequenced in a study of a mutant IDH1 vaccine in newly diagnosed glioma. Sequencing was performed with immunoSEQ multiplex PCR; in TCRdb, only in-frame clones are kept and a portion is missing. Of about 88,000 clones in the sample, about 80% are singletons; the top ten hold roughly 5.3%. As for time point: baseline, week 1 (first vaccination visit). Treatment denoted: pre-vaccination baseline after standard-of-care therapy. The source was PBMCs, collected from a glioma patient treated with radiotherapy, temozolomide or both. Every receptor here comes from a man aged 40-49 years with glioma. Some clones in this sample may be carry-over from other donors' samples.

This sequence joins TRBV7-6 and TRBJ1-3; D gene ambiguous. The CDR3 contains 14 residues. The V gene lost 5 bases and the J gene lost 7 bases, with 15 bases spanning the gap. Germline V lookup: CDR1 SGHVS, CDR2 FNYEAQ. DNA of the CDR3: TGTGCCAGCAGCCCGACCTTGCCCGGGAACACCATATATTTT. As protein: CASSPTLPGNTIYF.

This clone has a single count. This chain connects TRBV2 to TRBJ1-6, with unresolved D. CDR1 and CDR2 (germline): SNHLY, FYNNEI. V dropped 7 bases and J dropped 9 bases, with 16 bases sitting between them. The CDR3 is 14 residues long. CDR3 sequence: CASMGGQTLSPLHF. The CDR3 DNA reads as TGTGCCAGCATGGGAGGGCAGACACTTTCACCCCTCCACTTT.

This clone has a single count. CDR3 sequence: CASSLEAGTLRGYTF. The CDR3 DNA reads as TGCGCCAGCAGCTTGGAAGCCGGGACGCTTAGGGGCTACACCTTC. The V gene is TRBV5-1, the J gene TRBJ1-2; tentative D call: TRBD1 (5 bases). Looked up from germline, CDR1 is SGHRS and CDR2 is YFSETQ. V gave up 0 bases and J gave up 8 bases, with 17 bases separating them. This CDR3 has 15 residues. Looking up the rest from reference TRBV5-1 and TRBJ1-2 gives the full variable domain: KAGVTQTPRYLIKTRGQQVTLSCSPISGHRSVSWYQQTPGQGLQFLFEYFSETQRNKGNFPGRFSGRQFSNSRSEMNVSTLELGDSALYLCASSLEAGTLRGYTFGSGTRLTVV.

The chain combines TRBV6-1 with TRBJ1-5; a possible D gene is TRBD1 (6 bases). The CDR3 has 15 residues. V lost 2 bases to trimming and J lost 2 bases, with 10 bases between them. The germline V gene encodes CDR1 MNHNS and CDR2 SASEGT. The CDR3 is CASSEQGIGNQPQHF. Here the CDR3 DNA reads TGTGCCAGCAGTGAACAGGGGATTGGCAATCAGCCCCAGCATTTT.

The CDR3 region is CSVALLAGAYNEQFF. In DNA, the CDR3 is TGCAGCGTTGCCCTACTAGCGGGGGCCTACAATGAGCAGTTCTTC. The V call is TRBV29-1, the J call TRBJ2-1; the match to TRBD2 covers 11 bases. The CDR3 consists of 15 residues. The J segment lost 2 bases and the V segment lost 4 bases, leaving 4 bases of the junction unmatched. From germline, CDR1 is SQVTM and CDR2 ANQGSEA.

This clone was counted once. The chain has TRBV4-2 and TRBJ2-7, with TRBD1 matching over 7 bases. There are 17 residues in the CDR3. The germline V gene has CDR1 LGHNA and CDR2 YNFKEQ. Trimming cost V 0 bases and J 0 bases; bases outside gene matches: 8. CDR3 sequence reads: CASSQEVVDRDSYEQYF. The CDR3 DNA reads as TGTGCCAGCAGCCAAGAGGTAGTTGACAGGGACTCCTACGAGCAGTACTTC.

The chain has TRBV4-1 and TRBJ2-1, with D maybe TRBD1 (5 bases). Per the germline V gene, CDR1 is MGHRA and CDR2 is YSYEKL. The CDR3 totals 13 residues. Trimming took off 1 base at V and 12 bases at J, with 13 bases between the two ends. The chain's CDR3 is CASSQGFGAPQFF. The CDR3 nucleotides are TGCGCCAGCAGCCAAGGGTTTGGGGCGCCGCAGTTCTTC.

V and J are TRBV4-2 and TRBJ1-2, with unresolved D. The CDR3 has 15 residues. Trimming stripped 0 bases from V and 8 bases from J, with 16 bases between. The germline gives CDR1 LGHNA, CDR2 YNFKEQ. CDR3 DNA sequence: TGTGCCAGCAGCCAAGATTGGAACGGAAACGGGGGCTACACCTTC. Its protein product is CASSQDWNGNGGYTF.

The CDR3 sequence: CATPNAGGGYTF. CDR3 sequence (DNA): TGTGCCACCCCCAATGCCGGAGGTGGCTACACCTTC. The chain employs TRBV6-6 and TRBJ1-2; no reliable D call. V lost 10 bases, J lost 7 bases, and 16 bases lay in between. Germline CDR1 MNHNY, CDR2 SVGAGI (reference sequence). CDR3 length: 12 residues.

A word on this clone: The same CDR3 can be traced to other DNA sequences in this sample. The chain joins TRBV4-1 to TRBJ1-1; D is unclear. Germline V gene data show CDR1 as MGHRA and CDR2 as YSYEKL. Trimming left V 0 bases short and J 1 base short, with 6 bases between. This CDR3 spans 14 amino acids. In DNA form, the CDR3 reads TGCGCCAGCAGCCAAGAACGAGGGAACACTGAAGCTTTCTTT. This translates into CASSQERGNTEAFF.

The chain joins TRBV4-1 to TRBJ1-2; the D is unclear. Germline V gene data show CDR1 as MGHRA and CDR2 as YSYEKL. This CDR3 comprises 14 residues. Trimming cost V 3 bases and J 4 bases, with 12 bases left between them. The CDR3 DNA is TGCGCCAGCAGCCATGAAGGACGGAGCTATGGCTACACCTTC. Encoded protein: CASSHEGRSYGYTF.

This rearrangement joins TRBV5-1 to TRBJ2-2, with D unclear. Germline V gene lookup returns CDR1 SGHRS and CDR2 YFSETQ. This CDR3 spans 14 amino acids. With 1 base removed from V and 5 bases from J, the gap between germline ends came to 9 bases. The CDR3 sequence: CASSLIVPTGELFF. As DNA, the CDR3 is TGCGCCAGCAGCTTGATTGTTCCGACCGGGGAGCTGTTTTTT.

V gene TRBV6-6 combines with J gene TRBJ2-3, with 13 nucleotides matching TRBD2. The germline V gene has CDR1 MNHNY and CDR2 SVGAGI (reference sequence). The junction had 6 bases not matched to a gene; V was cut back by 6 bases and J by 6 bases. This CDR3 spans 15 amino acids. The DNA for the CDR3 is TGTGCCAGCAGAAAGACTAGCGGGGGGTCGGATACGCAGTATTTT. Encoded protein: CASRKTSGGSDTQYF.

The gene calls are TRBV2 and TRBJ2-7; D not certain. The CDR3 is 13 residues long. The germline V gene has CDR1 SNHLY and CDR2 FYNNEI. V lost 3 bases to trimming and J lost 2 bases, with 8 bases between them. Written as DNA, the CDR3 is TGTGCCAGCAGTGACGGTGAAACCTACGAGCAGTACTTC. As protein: CASSDGETYEQYF.

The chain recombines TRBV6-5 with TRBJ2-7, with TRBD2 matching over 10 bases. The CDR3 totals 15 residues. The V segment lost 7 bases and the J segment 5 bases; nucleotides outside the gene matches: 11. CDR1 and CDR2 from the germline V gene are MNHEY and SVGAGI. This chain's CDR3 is CASNIAGGLRDEQYF. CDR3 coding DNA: TGTGCCAGCAATATAGCGGGGGGCCTTCGGGACGAGCAGTACTTC.